The present entry profiles one T cell receptor beta chain with its context. The study sequenced TCR beta in blood CD8+ and CD4+ T cells. This specimen comes from a study of CD8 T cells in Susac syndrome. Study details: Sequencing included Susac syndrome patients, five or six of them with active disease and under 10 in remission.

The authors reverse transcribed roughly 0.5 to 1 ug RNA with random hexamers. TCRdb itself ran the immunoSEQ multiplex PCR reads through MiXCR, one entry per CDR3 protein. The table lists roughly 190,000 distinct CDR3 sequences, 91% of them singletons. This CDR3 spans 16 amino acids. Germline assignment: CDR1 MGHRA and CDR2 YSYEKL. Trimming cost V 4 bases and J 4 bases; bases outside gene matches: 7. The chain carries TRBV4-1 and TRBJ2-2; the match to TRBD2 covers 9 bases. The source is a human donor with Susac syndrome. The sequencing input was CD4+ T cells from PBMCs. The CDR3 region has the DNA TGCGCCAGCAGCCTACTCGGGACTAGCCTCACCGGGGAGCTGTTTTTT. Its protein is CASSLLGTSLTGELFF.